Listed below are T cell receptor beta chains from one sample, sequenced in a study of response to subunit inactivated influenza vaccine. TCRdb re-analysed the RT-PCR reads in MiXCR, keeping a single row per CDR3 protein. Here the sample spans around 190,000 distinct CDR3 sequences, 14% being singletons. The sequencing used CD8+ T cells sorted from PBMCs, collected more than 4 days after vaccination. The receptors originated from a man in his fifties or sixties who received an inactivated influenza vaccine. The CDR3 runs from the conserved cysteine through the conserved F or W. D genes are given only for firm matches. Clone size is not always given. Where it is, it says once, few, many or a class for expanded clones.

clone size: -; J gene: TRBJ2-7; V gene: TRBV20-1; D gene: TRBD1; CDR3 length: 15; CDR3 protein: CSASSRDRATYEQYF; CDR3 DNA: TGCAGTGCTAGTAGCCGGGACAGGGCAACCTACGAGCAGTACTTC
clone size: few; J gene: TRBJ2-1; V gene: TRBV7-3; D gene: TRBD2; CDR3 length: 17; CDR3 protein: CASSNGTSRNSYNEQFF; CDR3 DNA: TGTGCCAGCAGCAATGGGACTAGCAGAAACTCCTACAATGAGCAGTTCTTC
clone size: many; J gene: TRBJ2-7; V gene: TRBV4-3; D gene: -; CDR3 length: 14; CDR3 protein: CASSQDLGNYEQYF; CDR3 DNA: TGCGCCAGCAGCCAAGATCTGGGGAACTACGAGCAGTACTTC
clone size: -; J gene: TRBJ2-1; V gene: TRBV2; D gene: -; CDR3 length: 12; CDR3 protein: CASILTYNEQFF; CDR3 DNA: TGTGCCAGCATTCTGACCTACAATGAGCAGTTCTTC
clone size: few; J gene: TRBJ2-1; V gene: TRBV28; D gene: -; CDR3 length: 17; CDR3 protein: CASSPPPGASSYNEQFF; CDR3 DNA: TGTGCCAGCAGTCCACCCCCCGGAGCTAGCTCCTACAATGAGCAGTTCTTC
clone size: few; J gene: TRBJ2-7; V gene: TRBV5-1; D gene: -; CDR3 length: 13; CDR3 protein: CASSLDGPYEQYF; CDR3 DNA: TGCGCCAGCAGCTTGGACGGACCCTACGAGCAGTACTTC
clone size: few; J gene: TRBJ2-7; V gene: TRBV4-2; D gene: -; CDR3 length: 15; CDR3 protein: CASSQDRQGFYEQYF; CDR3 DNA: TGTGCCAGCAGCCAAGATCGTCAGGGGTTCTACGAGCAGTACTTC
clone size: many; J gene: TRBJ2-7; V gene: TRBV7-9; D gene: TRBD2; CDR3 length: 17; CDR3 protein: CASSHPLTGTSSYEQYF; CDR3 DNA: TGTGCCAGCAGCCATCCTCTTACCGGGACTAGCTCCTACGAGCAGTACTTC
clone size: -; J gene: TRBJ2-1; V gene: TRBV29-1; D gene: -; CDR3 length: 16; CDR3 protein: CSVEGFPGSSYNEQFF; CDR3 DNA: TGCAGCGTTGAAGGGTTTCCGGGTAGCTCCTACAATGAGCAGTTCTTC
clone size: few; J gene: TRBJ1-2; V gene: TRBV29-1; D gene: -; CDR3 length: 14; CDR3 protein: CSATDSYPPYGYTF; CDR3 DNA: TGCAGCGCAACGGACAGCTATCCCCCCTATGGCTACACCTTC
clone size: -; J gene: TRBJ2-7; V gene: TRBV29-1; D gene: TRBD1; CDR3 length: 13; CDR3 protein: CSVEQGESYEQYF; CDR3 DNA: TGCAGCGTTGAACAGGGGGAGTCCTACGAGCAGTACTTC
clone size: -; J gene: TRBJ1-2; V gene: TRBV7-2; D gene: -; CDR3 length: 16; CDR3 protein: CASSLVSMGANYGYTF; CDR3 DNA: TGTGCCAGCAGCTTAGTCTCCATGGGGGCAAACTATGGCTACACCTTC
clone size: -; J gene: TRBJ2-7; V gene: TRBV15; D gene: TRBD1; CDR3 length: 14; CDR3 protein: CATRGDRGLYEQYF; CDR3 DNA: TGTGCCACGAGGGGAGACAGGGGGTTATACGAGCAGTACTTC
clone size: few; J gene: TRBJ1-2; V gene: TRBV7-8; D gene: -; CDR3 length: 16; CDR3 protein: CASSLAWNDPGYGYTF; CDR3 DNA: TGTGCCAGCAGCTTAGCTTGGAACGACCCCGGGTATGGCTACACCTTC
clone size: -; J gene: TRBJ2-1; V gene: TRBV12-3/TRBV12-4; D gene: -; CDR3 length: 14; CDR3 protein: CASSLWGSYNEQFF; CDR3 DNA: TGTGCCAGCAGTTTATGGGGGTCTTACAATGAGCAGTTCTTC
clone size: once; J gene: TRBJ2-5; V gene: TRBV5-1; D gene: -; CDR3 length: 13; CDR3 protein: CASSLWDPETQYF; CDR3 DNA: TGCGCCAGCAGCTTGTGGGATCCAGAGACCCAGTACTTC
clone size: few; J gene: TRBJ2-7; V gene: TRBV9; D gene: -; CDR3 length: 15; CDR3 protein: CASSASAGSSYEQYF; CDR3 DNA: TGTGCCAGCAGCGCTTCCGCGGGTAGCTCCTACGAGCAGTACTTC
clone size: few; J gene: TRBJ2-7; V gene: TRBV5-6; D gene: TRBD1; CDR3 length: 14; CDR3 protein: CASSWGTGEDEQYF; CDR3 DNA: TGTGCCAGCAGCTGGGGGACAGGGGAGGACGAGCAGTACTTC
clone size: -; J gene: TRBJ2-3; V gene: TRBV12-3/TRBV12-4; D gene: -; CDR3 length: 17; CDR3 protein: CASSFSLTGLRTDTQYF; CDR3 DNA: TGTGCCAGCAGTTTCTCTCTGACAGGTCTCCGCACAGATACGCAGTATTTT
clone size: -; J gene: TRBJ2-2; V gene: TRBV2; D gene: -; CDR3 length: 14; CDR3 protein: CATSWTESTGELFF; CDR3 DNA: TGTGCCACTTCCTGGACTGAGAGCACCGGGGAGCTGTTTTTT
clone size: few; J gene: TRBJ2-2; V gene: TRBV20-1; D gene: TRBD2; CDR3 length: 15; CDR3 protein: CSATGTSRITGELFF; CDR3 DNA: TGCAGTGCTACCGGGACTAGTCGTATCACCGGGGAGCTGTTTTTT
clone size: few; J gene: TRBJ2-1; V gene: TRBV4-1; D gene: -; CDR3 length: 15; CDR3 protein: CASSLSDYSYNEQFF; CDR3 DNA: TGCGCCAGCAGCCTCTCGGACTACTCCTACAATGAGCAGTTCTTC
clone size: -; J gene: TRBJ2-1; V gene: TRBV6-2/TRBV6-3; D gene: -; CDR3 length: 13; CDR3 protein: CASSYFDQNEQFF; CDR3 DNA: TGTGCCAGCAGTTACTTCGACCAGAATGAGCAGTTCTTC
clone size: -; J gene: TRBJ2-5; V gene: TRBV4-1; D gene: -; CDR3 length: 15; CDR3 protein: CASSQEDYFQETQYF; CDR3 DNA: TGCGCCAGCAGCCAAGAGGACTACTTCCAAGAGACCCAGTACTTC
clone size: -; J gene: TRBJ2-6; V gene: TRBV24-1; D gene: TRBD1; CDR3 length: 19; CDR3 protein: CATSDPMSTDRGGANVLTF; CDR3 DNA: TGTGCCACCAGTGATCCCATGAGTACCGACAGGGGTGGGGCCAACGTCCTGACTTTC
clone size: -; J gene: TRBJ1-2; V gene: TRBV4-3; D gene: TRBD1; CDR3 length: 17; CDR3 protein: CASSQGGTGKSFYGYTF; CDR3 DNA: TGCGCCAGCAGCCAAGGGGGGACAGGGAAGAGTTTCTATGGCTACACCTTC
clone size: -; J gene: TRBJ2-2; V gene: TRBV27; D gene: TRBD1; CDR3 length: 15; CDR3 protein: CASSLMTGNAGELFF; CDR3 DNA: TGTGCCAGCAGTTTAATGACAGGGAATGCCGGGGAGCTGTTTTTT
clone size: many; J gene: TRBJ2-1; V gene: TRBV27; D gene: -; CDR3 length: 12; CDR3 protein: CASSSNYNEQFF; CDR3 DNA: TGTGCCAGCAGTTCGAACTACAATGAGCAGTTCTTC
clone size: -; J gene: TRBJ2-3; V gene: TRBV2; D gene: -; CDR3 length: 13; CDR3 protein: CAASPRYTDTQYF; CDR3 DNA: TGTGCCGCGAGCCCCAGGTACACAGATACGCAGTATTTT
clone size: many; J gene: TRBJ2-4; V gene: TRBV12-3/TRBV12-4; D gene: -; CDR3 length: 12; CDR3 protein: CASSGAKNIQYF; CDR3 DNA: TGTGCCAGCAGCGGGGCCAAAAACATTCAGTACTTC
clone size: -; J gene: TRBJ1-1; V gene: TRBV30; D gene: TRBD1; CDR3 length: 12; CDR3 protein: CAWMTGGTEAFF; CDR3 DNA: TGTGCCTGGATGACAGGGGGTACTGAAGCTTTCTTT
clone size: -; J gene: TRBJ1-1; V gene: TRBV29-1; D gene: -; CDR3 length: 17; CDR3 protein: CSGPLQGPQFGPTKAFF; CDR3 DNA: TGCAGCGGCCCGCTGCAAGGGCCCCAGTTTGGGCCGACGAAAGCTTTCTTT
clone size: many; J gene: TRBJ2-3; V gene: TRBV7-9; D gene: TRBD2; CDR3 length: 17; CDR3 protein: CASSSLLAGAATDTQYF; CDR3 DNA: TGTGCCAGCAGCTCGCTTCTAGCGGGGGCCGCCACAGATACGCAGTATTTT
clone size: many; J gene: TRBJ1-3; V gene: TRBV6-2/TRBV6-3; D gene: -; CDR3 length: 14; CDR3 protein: CACRQPSSGNTIYF; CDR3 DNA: TGTGCCTGCCGACAGCCGAGCTCTGGAAACACCATATATTTT
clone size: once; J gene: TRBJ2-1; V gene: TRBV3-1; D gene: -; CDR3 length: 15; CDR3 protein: CASSQAGAGYNEQFF; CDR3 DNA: TGTGCCAGCAGCCAAGCGGGGGCGGGCTACAATGAGCAGTTCTTC
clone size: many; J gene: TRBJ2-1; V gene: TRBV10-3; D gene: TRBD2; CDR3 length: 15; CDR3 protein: CAISESSGRAGEQFF; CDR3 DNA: TGTGCCATCAGTGAGTCCAGCGGGAGGGCCGGTGAGCAGTTCTTC
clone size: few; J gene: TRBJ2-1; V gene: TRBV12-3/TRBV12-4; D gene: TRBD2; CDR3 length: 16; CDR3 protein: CASRDRSGGASSEQFF; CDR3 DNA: TGTGCCAGCAGAGACAGGAGCGGGGGGGCCAGCAGTGAGCAGTTCTTC
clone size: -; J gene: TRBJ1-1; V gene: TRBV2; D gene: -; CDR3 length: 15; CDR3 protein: CASSGQTGVNTEAFF; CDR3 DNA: TGTGCCAGCAGTGGTCAAACGGGCGTGAACACTGAAGCTTTCTTT
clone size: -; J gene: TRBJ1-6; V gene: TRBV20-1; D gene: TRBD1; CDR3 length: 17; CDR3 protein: CSAASPGTGVDNSPLHF; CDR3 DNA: TGCAGTGCCGCCTCGCCTGGGACAGGGGTGGATAATTCACCCCTCCACTTT
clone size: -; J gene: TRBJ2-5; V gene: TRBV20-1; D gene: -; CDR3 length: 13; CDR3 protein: CSASDGIEETQYF; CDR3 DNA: TGCAGTGCTAGCGATGGGATTGAAGAGACCCAGTACTTC
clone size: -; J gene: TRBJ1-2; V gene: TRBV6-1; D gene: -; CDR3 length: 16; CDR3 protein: CASRWGQDGSNYGYTF; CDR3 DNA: TGTGCCAGCAGATGGGGCCAGGACGGCAGTAACTATGGCTACACCTTC
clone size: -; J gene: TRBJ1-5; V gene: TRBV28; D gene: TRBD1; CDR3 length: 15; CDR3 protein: CASSLYRQGGQPQHF; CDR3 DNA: TGTGCCAGCAGTTTATATAGACAGGGGGGTCAGCCCCAGCATTTT
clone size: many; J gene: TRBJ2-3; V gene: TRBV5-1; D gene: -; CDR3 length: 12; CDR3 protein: CASSTNTDTQYF; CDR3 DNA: TGCGCCAGCAGCACCAACACAGATACGCAGTATTTT
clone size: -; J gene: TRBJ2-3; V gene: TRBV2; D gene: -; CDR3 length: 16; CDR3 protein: CASSQHRAKGGDTQYF; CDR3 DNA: TGTGCCAGCAGTCAGCACCGGGCAAAAGGGGGAGATACGCAGTATTTT
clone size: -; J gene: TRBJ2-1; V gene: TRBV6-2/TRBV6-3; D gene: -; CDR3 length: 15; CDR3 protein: CASSYSIYSYNEQFF; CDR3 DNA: TGTGCCAGCAGTTACTCGATCTACAGCTACAATGAGCAGTTCTTC
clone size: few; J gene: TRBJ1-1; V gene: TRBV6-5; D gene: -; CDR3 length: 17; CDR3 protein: CASSYSKAAGWGTEAFF; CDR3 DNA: TGTGCCAGCAGTTACTCGAAAGCGGCAGGGTGGGGCACTGAAGCTTTCTTT
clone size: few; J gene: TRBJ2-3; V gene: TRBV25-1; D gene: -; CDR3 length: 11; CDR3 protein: CASKGRDTQYF; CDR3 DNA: TGTGCCAGCAAGGGGAGGGATACGCAGTATTTT
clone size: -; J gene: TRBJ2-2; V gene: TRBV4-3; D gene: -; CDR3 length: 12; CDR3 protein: CASSDRAGELFF; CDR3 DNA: TGCGCCAGCAGCGACCGTGCCGGGGAGCTGTTTTTT
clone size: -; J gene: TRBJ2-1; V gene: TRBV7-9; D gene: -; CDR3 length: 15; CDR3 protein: CASTRYAGSYNEQFF; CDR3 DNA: TGTGCCAGCACCCGCTATGCGGGGTCCTACAATGAGCAGTTCTTC
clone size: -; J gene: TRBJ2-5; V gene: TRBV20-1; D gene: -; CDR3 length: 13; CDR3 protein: CSATDFRRETQYF; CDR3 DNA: TGCAGTGCTACCGATTTTAGAAGGGAGACCCAGTACTTC
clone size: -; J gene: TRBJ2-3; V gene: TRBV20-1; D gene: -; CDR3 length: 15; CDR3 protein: CSASPLRGPNYTQYF; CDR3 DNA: TGCAGTGCTAGTCCTTTGCGGGGGCCAAATTATACGCAGTATTTT
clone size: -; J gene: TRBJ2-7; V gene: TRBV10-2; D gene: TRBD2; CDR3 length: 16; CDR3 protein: CASSESPDSGGDEQYF; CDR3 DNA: TGCGCCAGCAGTGAGTCTCCCGACAGTGGGGGGGACGAGCAGTACTTC
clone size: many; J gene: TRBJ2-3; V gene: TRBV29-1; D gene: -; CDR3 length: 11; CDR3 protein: CSVEGTDTQYF; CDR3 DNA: TGCAGCGTTGAAGGCACAGATACGCAGTATTTT
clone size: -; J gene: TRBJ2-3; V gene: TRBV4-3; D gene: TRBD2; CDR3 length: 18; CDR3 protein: CASSQGGGGAVSADTQYF; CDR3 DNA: TGCGCCAGCAGCCAAGGAGGCGGGGGGGCCGTATCAGCAGATACGCAGTATTTT
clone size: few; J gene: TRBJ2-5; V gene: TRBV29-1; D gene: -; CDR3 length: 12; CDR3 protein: CSVRISTETQYF; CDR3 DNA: TGCAGCGTTCGGATCTCTACTGAGACCCAGTACTTC